This TCR beta chain derives from a study of OX40 agonist ivuxolimab in advanced cancers. Study as a whole: Ivuxolimab, an agonist antibody against OX40 (CD134), was given to patients.

TCRdb's table, derived via immunoSEQ multiplex PCR, lists solely in-frame clones and lacks some. The sample carries 50,000 to 75,000 clones, roughly 92% recorded once. This clone has a single count. With 3 bases removed from V and 4 bases from J, the gap between germline ends came to 13 bases. CDR3 size: 14 residues. From germline, CDR1 is SGDLS and CDR2 YYNGEE. Sample: CD4+ or CD8+ T cells sorted from blood, taken in a trial of the OX40 agonist ivuxolimab. The chain combines TRBV9 with TRBJ1-1; D may be TRBD1 (5 bases). This TCR was sampled from an adult with an advanced solid tumor such as melanoma, head and neck, liver or kidney cancer. CDR3: CASSGLDGGTEAFF. DNA of the CDR3: TGTGCCAGCAGCGGCTTAGACGGGGGCACTGAAGCTTTCTTT.